The sample holds a few counts of the clone carrying this TCR beta chain. The study drew donors from healthy Caucasian individuals in Russia aged about 6 to 100. A J-beta primer mix and a sample-barcoded 5' primer were used in a second PCR of roughly 6 to 12 cycles. No fewer than 3 million CDR3-containing paired-end reads came from each sample. TCRdb re-derived calls from the 5' RACE reads in MiXCR, one entry per CDR3 protein. This table holds 1.5 million to 2 million distinct CDR3 sequences, roughly a third found once. This entry is derived from a study of blood T cells in healthy people across ages. The sequence came from a woman under 40 in good health. Material for sequencing was blood.

The CDR3 nucleotides are TGTGCCACCAGCAGAGATAGGGCAGCACCCCCCAATCAGCCCCAGCATTTT. Protein product: CATSRDRAAPPNQPQHF. This chain joins TRBV15 and TRBJ1-5; D remains ambiguous. Looked up from germline, CDR1 is LNHNV and CDR2 is YYDKDF (reference sequence). The germline V and J ends were trimmed by 0 bases and 3 bases, with 15 bases remaining between them. The CDR3 totals 17 residues.